This TCR beta chain was documented in a study of T-cell memory formation after mild COVID-19. Trimming took 4 bases from V and 0 from J; bases not matched to a gene: 2. Germline assignment: CDR1 SGHVS and CDR2 FQNEAQ. The CDR3 has 15 amino acids. At least ten counts were recorded for this clonotype. TCRdb fed the 5' RACE reads into MiXCR, producing one record per CDR3 protein. The table shows approximately 430,000 distinct CDR3 sequences, with less than 25% occurring only once. J is TRBJ2-2 and V is TRBV7-8, with 7 positions matching TRBD2. Sequencing was carried out using PBMCs or a T cell subset sorted from them (not recorded which). The receptor comes from an adult woman who had mild COVID-19 (a few samples of this study predate the infection). Cell type and time point are not known. The CDR3 DNA sequence: TGTGCCAGCAGCTACGGGGGGACGAACACCGGGGAGCTGTTTTTT. It is translated as CASSYGGTNTGELFF. Full variable domain (outside the CDR3, taken from reference TRBV7-8 and TRBJ2-2): GAGVSQSPRYKVAKRGQDVALRCDPISGHVSLFWYQQALGQGPEFLTYFQNEAQLDKSGLPSDRFFAERPEGSVSTLKIQRTQQEDSAVYLCASSYGGTNTGELFFGEGSRLTVL.